A single sample gave rise to the 18 T cell receptor beta chains below, sequenced in a study of tumor-infiltrating lymphocytes in primary liver carcinoma. Extraction of RNA together with DNA used about 18-31 mg of unsorted bulk tissue. A constant-region primer primed TCR beta cDNA synthesis from about 0.45 ug of total RNA. Three nested multiplex PCR rounds, a slightly modified ARM-PCR, produced the libraries for TCR beta. Forward primers for TRBV1-TRBV30 and a C-beta reverse primer served the first two PCR rounds, at roughly 10 cycles each. TCRdb reprocessed the multiplex PCR reads via MiXCR and lists one record per CDR3 protein. The sample consists of about 130,000 distinct CDR3 sequences, under 65% of them appearing once. The source material was liver tumor tissue from sampling region 3. Indicated subset: tumor region T3, left-lateral pole. These receptors originate from a woman aged 60-70 years with primary liver carcinoma and hepatitis B virus infection.

To note about this clonotype: An end of the junction does not agree with germline; a read error may underlie this. The chain has TRBV11-2 and TRBJ2-2; 11 bases align to TRBD2. The germline V gene encodes CDR1 SGHAT and CDR2 FQNNGV. The CDR3 sequence is 15 residues long. The CDR3 region has the DNA TGTGGCAGCAGCTCCAGACTAGCGGGGTCCGGGGAGCTGTTTTTT. Its protein is CGSSSRLAGSGELFF.

Points on this clonotype: A junction boundary mismatches the germline segment, possibly from a read error. This rearrangement joins TRBV12-5 to TRBJ1-1; D unclear. CDR3 length equals 14 residues. CDR1 LGHNT and CDR2 FRNRAP come from the germline V gene. Here the CDR3 reads CTSGLGVWNTEAFF. In nucleotides, the CDR3 is TGTACTAGTGGTTTGGGAGTTTGGAACACTGAAGCTTTCTTT.

This chain links TRBV11-3 with TRBJ2-1; 7 positions match TRBD2. Germline values: CDR1 SGHNT, CDR2 YENEEA. The CDR3 length is 14 residues. Trimming removed 5 bases from V and 7 bases from J; junction bases left unmatched: 8. This CDR3 reads CASSPERGYNEQFF. CDR3 in DNA: TGTGCCAGCAGCCCGGAGCGGGGCTATAATGAGCAGTTCTTC.

Notes on this clonotype: An end of the junction does not agree with germline; a read error may underlie this. This rearrangement joins TRBV11-2 to TRBJ1-3, with 9 positions matching TRBD1. From germline, CDR1 is SGHAT and CDR2 FQNNGV. CDR3 length equals 19 residues. For the CDR3, the DNA is TGCGCCAGCAGCTCACGCCCGGACAGGGGAGCGTACTGTGGAAACACCATATGTTTT. Protein product: CASSSRPDRGAYCGNTICF.

This clonotype was seen just once. A much larger clone is a single base away; this may be a read error. V usage is TRBV12-3 or TRBV12-4 and J usage is TRBJ2-7, with D possibly TRBD1 on 6 matching bases. Trimming cost V 3 bases and J 1 base, with 10 bases left between them. The CDR3 is 14 amino acids. CDR3 DNA: TGTGCCAGCAGTTTGGCCACAGGGTCCTACGAGCAGTACTTC. Its translation is CASSLATGSYEQYF.

As regards this clonotype: An end of the junction differs from the germline gene, which may be a read error. CDR3: CAGSPPDGDEQFF. CDR3 nucleotides: TGTGCCGGCAGCCCCCCCGATGGGGATGAGCAGTTCTTC. The chain links TRBV9 to TRBJ2-1; D is unclear. Germline values: CDR1 SGDLS, CDR2 YYNGEE. The CDR3 is 13 amino acids.

In regard to this clonotype: Because it lacks the conserved phenylalanine or tryptophan at the end, this CDR3 is likely a read error. CDR3: CASRQSPDTGELFY. The DNA for the CDR3 is TGTGCCAGCAGACAGAGCCCTGACACCGGGGAGCTGTTTTAT. The chain employs TRBV11-1 and TRBJ2-2; D is unclear. CDR1 and CDR2 from the germline V gene are SGHAT and FQDESV (reference sequence). V was cut by 6 bases and J by 3 bases, with 11 bases left in between. The CDR3 totals 14 residues.

This clonotype showed up just once. A much larger clone differs by one base, so this may be a read error. This chain joins TRBV6-1 and TRBJ1-2; D remains unclear. This CDR3 is 13 amino acids long. V was shortened by 1 base and J by 8 bases, with 11 bases between the two germline ends. Germline CDR1 is MNHNS and CDR2 is SASEGT. CDR3 loop: CASSEVGWRGYTF. The CDR3, as DNA: TGTGCCAGCAGTGAAGTAGGGTGGAGAGGCTACACCTTC.

The chain couples TRBV7-8 to TRBJ2-1; TRBD2 agrees at 10 bases. The V gene end was trimmed by 2 bases and the J gene end by 2 bases; junction bases not matched to a gene: 9. The CDR3 consists of 18 residues. Germline assignment: CDR1 SGHVS and CDR2 FQNEAQ. In DNA, the CDR3 is TGTGCCAGCAGCTTAAGGAGGGCACTAGCGGGAACCTACAATGAGCAGTTCTTC. Protein: CASSLRRALAGTYNEQFF.

The sample holds a few counts of this clonotype. A clone one base away is much larger, so this may be a read error. V is TRBV6-1 and J is TRBJ2-7; 8 positions match TRBD2. This CDR3 is built from 16 residues. Looked up from germline, CDR1 is MNHNS and CDR2 is SASEGT. V was clipped by 3 bases and J by 5 bases; unmatched bases: 12. In DNA form, the CDR3 reads TGTGCCAGCAGTGACCCCCCCGGGGCCGGGAGGGACGAGCAGTACTTC. This encodes CASSDPPGAGRDEQYF.

In regard to this clonotype: Sequence at one end of the junction differs from germline and may be a read error. The chain joins TRBV11-2 to TRBJ2-2, with D possibly TRBD2 on 6 matching bases. Germline lookup yields CDR1 SGHAT and CDR2 FQNNGV. The CDR3 runs to 15 residues. DNA for the CDR3: TGTGCCGGCAGCCCTCCGCTAGGACCGACCGGGGGGCTGTTTTTT. This translates into CAGSPPLGPTGGLFF.

This clonotype is medium-sized. J is TRBJ1-5 and V is TRBV11-2; TRBD1 matches 10 bases. J lost 10 bases, V lost 5 bases, and 8 bases had no gene match. This CDR3 has 14 amino acids. Germline V lookup: CDR1 SGHAT, CDR2 FQNNGV. This chain's CDR3 is CASSPDRGQNPQHF. The CDR3 DNA sequence: TGTGCCAGCAGCCCAGACAGGGGGCAGAATCCCCAGCATTTT.

As concerns this clonotype: Sequence at one end of the junction differs from germline and may be a read error. This rearrangement joins TRBV6-6 to TRBJ2-5, with 10 bases fitting TRBD2. The germline CDR1 and CDR2 sequences are MNHNY and SVGAGI (reference sequence). The CDR3 loop spans 15 amino acids. The DNA of the CDR3 is TGTGCTAGCAGTTACGGAGCGGGAGGGGCGTTGTCCCAGTACTTC. Translation: CASSYGAGGALSQYF.

This clonotype came up once. Relative to the germline gene, one junction end is altered; a read error may explain this. J is TRBJ2-1 and V is TRBV4-1, with 8 positions matching TRBD1. The germline V gene has CDR1 MGHRA and CDR2 YSYEKL. The CDR3 spans 15 residues. The CDR3 spells CANSQAGRGRIEQFF. CDR3 in DNA: TGCGCCAACAGCCAAGCAGGCAGGGGGCGGATTGAGCAGTTCTTC.

Note on this clonotype: A read error may produce the germline difference seen at one junction end. The V and J genes are TRBV11-3 and TRBJ2-7; a weak D match, TRBD2 (5 bases). Germline V gives CDR1 SGHNT, CDR2 YENEEA. The CDR3 runs 13 residues. CDR3 amino acids: CASRPSGVGEQYF. The CDR3 nucleotides are TGTGCCAGCCGCCCGTCCGGGGTTGGCGAGCAGTATTTC.

Comments on this clonotype: An end of the junction differs from the germline gene, which may be a read error. The CDR3 loop is CVSSQDFADVGAFF. The DNA for the CDR3 is TGTGTCAGCAGCCAAGATTTCGCCGATGTGGGAGCTTTCTTT. The chain combines TRBV14 with TRBJ1-1; unclear D gene. This CDR3 contains 14 residues. Germline V gene lookup returns CDR1 SGHDN and CDR2 FVKESK.

As to this clonotype: This could be a read error, since a much larger clone is one nucleotide away. The genes are TRBV5-4 and TRBJ1-1, with a possible D match to TRBD1 (6 bases). The germline gives CDR1 SGHNT, CDR2 YYREEE (reference sequence). This CDR3 spans 13 amino acids. In nucleotides, the CDR3 is TGTGCCAACAGCTGGGGGCCGAACACTGAAGCTTTCTTT. This sequence encodes CANSWGPNTEAFF. The variable domain in full, completed from reference TRBV5-4 and TRBJ1-1, reads ETGVTQSPTHLIKTRGQQVTLRCSSQSGHNTVSWYQQALGQGPQFIFQYYREEENGRGNFPPRFSGLQFPNYSSELNVNALELDDSALYLCANSWGPNTEAFFGQGTRLTVV.

Remarks on this clonotype: One end of the junction varies from germline; a read error may be responsible. The CDR3 spells CDSSPGLDTGTQYF. The CDR3 DNA reads TGTGACAGCAGCCCCGGACTGGACACAGGTACGCAGTATTTT. The chain employs TRBV11-3 and TRBJ2-3, with D perhaps TRBD1 or TRBD2 (5 bases each). Per germline, CDR1 SGHNT and CDR2 YENEEA. This CDR3 has 14 amino acids.